Listed here are 24 T cell receptor beta chains from one sample, sequenced in a study of blood T cell repertoires in COVID-19. Only in-frame clones appear in the TCRdb table, and some are missing; sequencing was by immunoSEQ multiplex PCR. The data hold 300,000 to 500,000 clones, with around 89% observed a single time. Sequencing was performed on PBMCs or T cells enriched from blood (not recorded which). The receptors here all came from a woman aged 25 to 39 with acute COVID-19.

The DNA of the CDR3 is TGTGCCAGCAGTTTTCAAGCGGGGGGGCTTAAGGATACGCAGTATTTT. Encoded protein: CASSFQAGGLKDTQYF. V and J are TRBV27 and TRBJ2-3; 10 bases fit TRBD2. The junction had 9 bases not matched to a gene; V was cut back by 3 bases and J by 6 bases. CDR1 is MNHEY and CDR2 is SMNVEV in the germline V gene (reference sequence). The CDR3 spans 16 residues.

A single count supports this clone. The chain couples TRBV11-2 to TRBJ2-1, with 7 nucleotides matching TRBD1. In germline, CDR1 is SGHAT, CDR2 FQNNGV. The junction had 7 bases not matched to a gene; V was cut back by 5 bases and J by 12 bases. The CDR3 consists of 12 residues. The CDR3 coding sequence is TGTGCCAGCAGCCATGACAGGGCAAGGCAGTTCTTC. Its protein product is CASSHDRARQFF.

This clone was detected only once. This chain connects TRBV4-1 to TRBJ1-3; 8 positions agree with TRBD1. V dropped 4 bases and J dropped 6; count of bases not matched to a gene: 14. Germline CDR1 is MGHRA and CDR2 is YSYEKL. This CDR3 is 17 amino acids long. CDR3 in amino acids: CASSPVLLDREENTIYF. The CDR3 nucleotides are TGCGCCAGCAGCCCGGTGTTACTGGACAGGGAAGAAAACACCATATATTTT.

The gene calls are TRBV30 and TRBJ1-6, with D tentatively TRBD1 (5 bases). Germline V gene sequence: CDR1 GTSNPN, CDR2 SVGIG (reference sequence). The CDR3 is made up of 15 amino acids. The germline V and J ends were trimmed by 3 bases and 6 bases, with 15 bases remaining between them. The CDR3 loop is CAWRLRAGPNSPLHF. CDR3 nucleotide sequence: TGTGCCTGGAGATTAAGGGCAGGGCCTAATTCACCCCTCCACTTT.

This sequence joins TRBV5-6 and TRBJ1-2; 11 bases agree with TRBD1. There are 14 residues in the CDR3. The germline V gene has CDR1 SGHDT and CDR2 YYEEEE. Losses at the gene ends were 5 bases for V and 7 bases for J; bases not matched to a gene: 7. CDR3 residues: CASSTGQGAVGYTF. The CDR3 nucleotides are TGTGCCAGCAGTACCGGACAGGGGGCGGTTGGCTACACCTTC.

The chain couples TRBV10-1 to TRBJ2-5; D is uncertain. The germline CDR1 and CDR2 sequences are WNHNN and SYGVQD (reference sequence). This CDR3 is built from 15 residues. Trimming shortened V by 0 bases and J by 1 base, and 9 bases separated the two germline ends. The CDR3 DNA sequence: TGCGCCAGCAGTGAGTCGAGTCTGATCCAAGAGACCCAGTACTTC. This encodes CASSESSLIQETQYF.

The CDR3 nucleotides are TGTGCCAGCAGCTGGAGATGGGCCTACGAGCAGTACTTC. This translates into CASSWRWAYEQYF. The rearrangement uses TRBV27 and TRBJ2-7; D is uncertain. Germline CDR1 and CDR2: MNHEY and SMNVEV (reference sequence). CDR3 length: 13 amino acids. V lost 6 bases, J lost 2 bases, and 11 bases lay in between.

The gene calls are TRBV2 and TRBJ2-5; 11 nucleotides align to TRBD2. V lost 6 bases and J lost 3; bases outside the gene matches: 6. Germline CDR1 SNHLY, CDR2 FYNNEI. This CDR3 has 15 amino acids. The CDR3, as DNA: TGTGCCAGCAGATACCTAGCGGGGGGTAAAGAGACCCAGTACTTC. Translation: CASRYLAGGKETQYF.

The chain uses TRBV30 and TRBJ1-2; D gene unclear. Trimming stripped 5 bases from V and 7 bases from J, with 17 bases between. Germline-derived CDR1 and CDR2 are GTSNPN and SVGIG (reference sequence). The CDR3 runs to 13 residues. The CDR3 DNA sequence: TGTGCCTGGGATCATGGCGGTTCTGGTGGCTACACCTTC. It is translated as CAWDHGGSGGYTF.

This chain connects TRBV19 to TRBJ1-1, with D maybe TRBD1 (6 bases). The CDR3 extends over 13 amino acids. Germline CDR1 reads LNHDA; CDR2 reads SQIVND (reference sequence). The V and J ends lost 1 base and 7 bases respectively, with 10 bases between them. CDR3 bases: TGTGCCAGTAGTATAGTGAGGGGGAATGAAGCTTTCTTT. Amino acids: CASSIVRGNEAFF.

This clone showed up just once. The chain has TRBV2 and TRBJ2-7; the D is unclear. The CDR3 spans 13 residues. The germline V gene has CDR1 SNHLY and CDR2 FYNNEI. V gave up 1 base and J gave up 0 bases, with 4 bases separating them. CDR3 loop: CASSEVASYEQYF. In DNA, the CDR3 is TGTGCCAGCAGTGAAGTGGCCTCCTACGAGCAGTACTTC.

This clone was found a few times. DNA for the CDR3: TGCAGCGTGGGCGGAACGCAAGAACATAACTATGGCTACACCTTC. Translated: CSVGGTQEHNYGYTF. J is TRBJ1-2 and V is TRBV29-1; D unresolved. The CDR3 is made up of 15 amino acids. V shed 6 bases and J shed 1 base, with 18 bases lying between them. Germline CDR1 reads SQVTM; CDR2 reads ANQGSEA.

In DNA, the CDR3 is TGTGCCACCAGTGATTTGTGGGGGCTTTACATGAACACTGAAGCTTTCTTT. Its protein is CATSDLWGLYMNTEAFF. The chain recombines TRBV24-1 with TRBJ1-1; maybe TRBD1 (6 bases). The germline V gene encodes CDR1 KGHDR and CDR2 SFDVKD. The CDR3 runs to 17 residues. Trimming left V 0 bases short and J 0 bases short, with 13 bases between.

This rearrangement joins TRBV9 to TRBJ2-7, with D possibly matching TRBD2 (6 bases). The germline V gene encodes CDR1 SGDLS and CDR2 YYNGEE. This CDR3 has 14 residues. With 0 bases removed from V and 6 bases from J, the gap between germline ends came to 13 bases. This CDR3 is CASSVGPPGAEQYF. Here the CDR3 DNA reads TGTGCCAGCAGCGTAGGCCCCCCGGGAGCCGAGCAGTACTTC.

The V and J genes are TRBV10-2 and TRBJ1-6, with 8 nucleotides matching TRBD1. CDR3 size: 15 residues. In germline, CDR1 is WSHSY, CDR2 SAAADI. J gave up 10 bases and V 6 bases, and 11 bases lay outside the gene matches. CDR3 coding DNA: TGCGCCAGCAGGATACTCGGACAGGGTGGATCACCCCTCCACTTT. Encoded protein: CASRILGQGGSPLHF.

The chain combines TRBV19 with TRBJ1-4; 8 nucleotides align to TRBD1. V lost 2 bases and J lost 8; bases outside the gene matches: 10. In germline, CDR1 is LNHDA, CDR2 SQIVND (reference sequence). This CDR3 has 16 amino acids. CDR3 in DNA: TGTGCCAGTAGTATATCGTACGGGACAGGAGGCGAAAAACTGTTTTTT. Encoded protein: CASSISYGTGGEKLFF. Using reference TRBV19 and TRBJ1-4 for the parts outside the CDR3, the full variable domain is DGGITQSPKYLFRKEGQNVTLSCEQNLNHDAMYWYRQDPGQGLRLIYYSQIVNDFQKGDIAEGYSVSREKKESFPLTVTSAQKNPTAFYLCASSISYGTGGEKLFFGSGTQLSVL.

J is TRBJ1-2 and V is TRBV5-1; 10 bases are shared with TRBD1. Losses at the gene ends were 6 bases for V and 5 bases for J; bases not matched to a gene: 13. CDR1 is SGHRS, CDR2 YFSETQ, per germline. This CDR3 has 16 amino acids. CDR3 region: CASTSTPGTGVYGYTF. CDR3 DNA sequence: TGCGCCAGCACCTCCACCCCCGGGACAGGGGTTTATGGCTACACCTTC. Full variable domain (remainder filled in from reference TRBV5-1 and TRBJ1-2): KAGVTQTPRYLIKTRGQQVTLSCSPISGHRSVSWYQQTPGQGLQFLFEYFSETQRNKGNFPGRFSGRQFSNSRSEMNVSTLELGDSALYLCASTSTPGTGVYGYTFGSGTRLTVV.

V and J are TRBV19 and TRBJ1-5; D not resolved. CDR3 length: 15 amino acids. The germline V gene encodes CDR1 LNHDA and CDR2 SQIVND (reference sequence). V shed 3 bases and J shed 0 bases, with 9 bases lying between them. CDR3: CASSIYRHSNQPQHF. The CDR3 DNA reads as TGTGCCAGTAGTATTTACCGACATAGCAATCAGCCCCAGCATTTT.

The gene calls are TRBV24-1 and TRBJ2-2; 8 nucleotides line up with TRBD1. This CDR3 is 14 amino acids long. CDR1 is KGHDR, CDR2 SFDVKD, per germline. With 9 bases clipped from V and 2 bases from J, the junction kept 4 bases outside the gene matches. The CDR3 DNA follows: TGTGCCACCGGACAGGGAGGAAACACCGGGGAGCTGTTTTTT. This translates into CATGQGGNTGELFF.

Concerning this clone itself: The sample holds other DNA sequences that translate to the same CDR3. The rearrangement joins TRBV19 to TRBJ1-2, with 8 bases identical to TRBD1. CDR3 length: 13 residues. With 5 bases clipped from V and 5 bases from J, the junction kept 4 bases outside the gene matches. The germline gives CDR1 LNHDA, CDR2 SQIVND (reference sequence). For the CDR3, the DNA is TGTGCCAGTAGTCCTACAGGGGGTTATGGCTACACCTTC. It specifies CASSPTGGYGYTF.

V usage is TRBV7-3 and J usage is TRBJ2-2, with TRBD1 matching over 10 bases. V trimming: 5 bases; J trimming: 4 bases; junction bases outside the gene matches: 10. The CDR3 is made up of 17 amino acids. CDR1 is SGHTA and CDR2 is FQGTGA in the germline V gene. CDR3 loop: CASSEHYGQGGTGELFF. The DNA for the CDR3 is TGTGCCAGCAGCGAACACTACGGACAGGGGGGCACCGGGGAGCTGTTTTTT.

The CDR3 region is CASKLGVSNTEAFF. The CDR3 bases are TGTGCCAGCAAGCTCGGGGTTTCGAACACTGAAGCTTTCTTT. This chain links TRBV2 with TRBJ1-1, with D hard to call. Germline CDR1 reads SNHLY; CDR2 reads FYNNEI. Trimming shortened V by 7 bases and J by 1 base, and 13 bases separated the two germline ends. The CDR3 has 14 amino acids.

This chain uses TRBV5-4 with TRBJ2-1, with a tentative D call TRBD1 (5 bases). CDR1 and CDR2 (germline): SGHNT, YYREEE (reference sequence). V was shortened by 0 bases and J by 6 bases, with 10 bases between the two germline ends. The CDR3 runs 14 residues. CDR3 amino acids: CASSLGGRGNEQFF. CDR3 nucleotide sequence: TGTGCCAGCAGCTTGGGGGGTAGGGGCAATGAGCAGTTCTTC.

This sequence joins TRBV2 and TRBJ1-4; unclear D gene. V lost 2 bases, J lost 2 bases, and 6 bases lay in between. This CDR3 is 14 amino acids long. Germline lookup yields CDR1 SNHLY and CDR2 FYNNEI. In DNA form, the CDR3 reads TGTGCCAGCAGTGAATGGCAGACTAATGAAAAACTGTTTTTT. This translates into CASSEWQTNEKLFF.